The 18 T cell receptor beta chains in this list originate from one sample, sequenced in a study of cytomegalovirus exposure and HLA in healthy donors. Both 60 Vbeta primers and 13 Jbeta primers went into the PCR. Assay: immunoSEQ multiplex PCR; the TCRdb copy retains only in-frame clones and omits some. The sample shows about 130,000 clones, about 80% of them seen only once. The source material was PBMCs. Source of these receptors: a man aged 18 to 29 in good health and CMV-seronegative.

This chain connects TRBV6-6 to TRBJ1-5, with 9 bases identical to TRBD1. Losses at the gene ends were 2 bases for V and 1 base for J; bases not matched to a gene: 3. The CDR3 covers 16 residues. In germline, CDR1 is MNHNY, CDR2 SVGAGI (reference sequence). DNA for the CDR3: TGTGCCAGCAGTTACGGGACAGGGAAGAGCAATCAGCCCCAGCATTTT. This gives the protein CASSYGTGKSNQPQHF.

V and J are TRBV28 and TRBJ2-7; 10 bases agree with TRBD1. This CDR3 is 15 amino acids long. After removal of 2 bases from V and 5 bases from J, the junction contained 6 bases not matched to a gene. Germline CDR1 reads MDHEN; CDR2 reads SYDVKM. In DNA, the CDR3 is TGTGCCAGCAGTTTAGAAGACAGGGGGCAAGACGAGCAGTACTTC. Amino acids: CASSLEDRGQDEQYF.

The chain uses TRBV7-9 and TRBJ2-1; 12 bases are a match to TRBD2. Germline V gene lookup returns CDR1 SEHNR and CDR2 FQNEAQ (reference sequence). J lost 3 bases, V lost 4 bases, and 1 base had no gene match. This CDR3 is 15 amino acids long. The CDR3 bases are TGTGCCAGCAGCTCGGGACTAGCGGGCTACAATGAGCAGTTCTTC. Translating it yields CASSSGLAGYNEQFF.

The chain joins TRBV20-1 to TRBJ2-1; D might be TRBD2 (5 bases). CDR1 and CDR2 (germline): DFQATT, SNEGSKA (reference sequence). CDR3 length: 11 amino acids. Trimming shortened V by 6 bases and J by 8 bases, and 11 bases separated the two germline ends. DNA for the CDR3: TGCAGTGCCTCTCCCGGGGATGAGCAGTTCTTC. This translates into CSASPGDEQFF.

This clone is a singleton in its sample. The chain employs TRBV29-1 and TRBJ2-1, with TRBD2 identical over 8 bases. The V and J ends lost 8 bases and 1 base, in that order; junction bases with no gene match: 4. CDR1 SQVTM and CDR2 ANQGSEA come from the germline V gene. This CDR3 has 13 amino acids. The CDR3 loop is CSTSGSSYNEQFF. The CDR3 DNA reads TGCAGCACCAGCGGGAGTTCCTACAATGAGCAGTTCTTC.

The chain carries TRBV2 and TRBJ2-7; 7 positions match TRBD1. Unmatched junction bases numbered 8, after V lost 5 bases and J lost 10 bases. The CDR3 length is 12 residues. Per the germline V gene, CDR1 is SNHLY and CDR2 is FYNNEI. DNA of the CDR3: TGTGCCAGCAGTCCGAACAGGGGCGAACAGTACGTC. The encoded protein is CASSPNRGEQYV.

The rearrangement joins TRBV7-9 to TRBJ1-2; TRBD1 matches at 8 bases. With 5 bases clipped from V and 12 bases from J, the junction kept 5 bases outside the gene matches. The V gene's germline CDR1 is SEHNR and CDR2 FQNEAQ (reference sequence). There are 11 residues in the CDR3. The CDR3: CASSLGQADTF. The CDR3 DNA reads as TGTGCCAGCAGCCTGGGACAGGCCGACACCTTC.

This sequence joins TRBV6-1 and TRBJ2-7; D is possibly TRBD1 (6 bases). The CDR3 covers 14 residues. Trimming took off 5 bases at V and 5 bases at J, with 16 bases between the two ends. CDR1 and CDR2 (germline): MNHNS, SASEGT. The DNA for the CDR3 is TGTGCCAGCAGTTCCTCTGACAGGTCTAACGAGCAGTACTTC. Protein: CASSSSDRSNEQYF.

The CDR3 region is CASSLLADRGYEQYF. The CDR3 nucleotides are TGTGCCAGCAGCTTACTTGCGGACAGGGGTTACGAGCAGTACTTC. V gene TRBV7-2 combines with J gene TRBJ2-7, with 9 bases fitting TRBD1. The CDR3 contains 15 residues. Germline V CDR1 and CDR2: SGHTA, FQGNSA. With 2 bases clipped from V and 4 bases from J, the junction kept 6 bases outside the gene matches.

V usage is TRBV27 and J usage is TRBJ1-6; D gene ambiguous. Trimming removed 2 bases at V and 1 base at J, with 6 bases between. The CDR3 has 15 amino acids. In germline, CDR1 is MNHEY, CDR2 SMNVEV (reference sequence). CDR3 sequence (DNA): TGTGCCAGCAGTTTACGTGTATCCTATAATTCACCCCTCCACTTT. This encodes CASSLRVSYNSPLHF.

CDR3 DNA sequence: TGTGCCAGCAGTGAAAGCGGCGGGGGTGAGCAGTTCTTC. This sequence encodes CASSESGGGEQFF. The chain uses TRBV2 and TRBJ2-1; TRBD2 matches 7 bases. CDR3 length: 13 amino acids. Unmatched junction bases numbered 4, after V lost 2 bases and J lost 9 bases. CDR1 is SNHLY, CDR2 FYNNEI, per germline.

The J gene is TRBJ1-2, the V gene TRBV6-5; D not resolved. V lost 0 bases, J lost 2 bases, and 7 bases lay in between. Germline V gene lookup returns CDR1 MNHEY and CDR2 SVGAGI. This CDR3 is built from 14 residues. The CDR3 region has the DNA TGTGCCAGCAGTTACTCGTCTCCCAACTATGGCTACACCTTC. Translated, it gives CASSYSSPNYGYTF.

The genes are TRBV28 and TRBJ2-5; the D gene is possibly TRBD1 (7 bases). Trimming took off 5 bases at V and 1 base at J, with 14 bases between the two ends. Germline V gene sequence: CDR1 MDHEN, CDR2 SYDVKM. CDR3 size: 15 residues. CDR3 sequence (DNA): TGTGCCAGCAGTCCAGGGGGGACAGCCCAAGAGACCCAGTACTTC. Its translation: CASSPGGTAQETQYF.

The rearrangement links TRBV9 to TRBJ2-5; perhaps TRBD1 as D (5 bases). Trimming took 1 base from V and 5 from J, leaving 9 bases between them. The CDR3 consists of 13 residues. Germline V gives CDR1 SGDLS, CDR2 YYNGEE. CDR3 residues: CASSVMGLETQYF. The CDR3 DNA follows: TGTGCCAGCAGCGTAATGGGGCTTGAGACCCAGTACTTC.

V and J are TRBV7-3 and TRBJ2-1, with D unresolved. The germline V and J ends were trimmed by 3 bases and 6 bases, with 9 bases remaining between them. This CDR3 comprises 13 residues. Germline values: CDR1 SGHTA, CDR2 FQGTGA. CDR3 sequence: CASSLFGGNEQFF. As DNA, the CDR3 is TGTGCCAGCAGCTTGTTCGGTGGCAATGAGCAGTTCTTC.

This clone showed up just once. DNA of the CDR3: TGTGCCAGCAGTGATCTAGCGGGGTCTTACAATGAGCAGTTCTTC. Its translation is CASSDLAGSYNEQFF. This rearrangement joins TRBV6-4 to TRBJ2-1; 9 bases match TRBD2. Unmatched junction bases numbered 4, after V lost 3 bases and J lost 4 bases. CDR3 size: 15 residues. Per germline, CDR1 MRHNA and CDR2 SNTAGT.

This chain connects TRBV6-6 to TRBJ1-5; D perhaps matches TRBD1 (5 bases). The CDR3 has 16 residues. The germline V gene has CDR1 MNHNY and CDR2 SVGAGI (reference sequence). Deletions cut 0 bases from V and 5 bases from J, with 14 bases between. Here the CDR3 DNA reads TGTGCCAGCAGTTACTCTCAGGGATATATCGATCAGCCCCAGCATTTT. This translates into CASSYSQGYIDQPQHF.

The chain employs TRBV7-2 and TRBJ2-5; the D gene is possibly TRBD2 (5 bases). Trimming removed 3 bases from V and 1 base from J, with 15 bases in between. Germline CDR1 reads SGHTA; CDR2 reads FQGNSA. The CDR3 is 16 amino acids. The CDR3 reads CASSFDPVRGQETQYF. The CDR3 DNA reads TGTGCCAGCAGCTTTGACCCTGTACGGGGCCAAGAGACCCAGTACTTC.